These T cell receptor beta chains were read from a single sample in a study of cytomegalovirus exposure and HLA in healthy donors. TCRdb's copy holds only in-frame clones and misses some; the assay was immunoSEQ multiplex PCR. The repertoire includes 200,000 to 300,000 clones, 85% to 90% of them detected once, and about 2.8% sits in the top ten. The specimen was PBMCs. The receptor source for this set is a young man in good health and CMV-seronegative. CDR3s include the opening cysteine and the closing phenylalanine or tryptophan. The D gene is left open where the match is weak. A row's size may be missing; if present it is once, few, many or a size class.

clone_size j_call v_call d_call cdr3_aa cdr3_nt
NA TRBJ2-5 TRBV7-6 TRBD2 CASRLAGVETQYF TGTGCCAGCAGACTAGCGGGAGTAGAGACCCAGTACTTC
NA TRBJ2-1 TRBV5-1 TRBD1 CASRRGQGINEQFF TGCGCCAGCAGAAGGGGACAGGGGATTAATGAGCAGTTCTTC
NA TRBJ1-2 TRBV25-1 TRBD1 CASSETGARGYGYTF TGTGCCAGCAGTGAGACAGGGGCCCGGGGCTATGGCTACACCTTC
NA TRBJ2-7 TRBV5-4 NA CASSLGEAGEQYF TGTGCCAGCAGCTTGGGGGAAGCGGGCGAGCAGTACTTC
NA TRBJ2-1 TRBV7-2 TRBD1 CASSLAPGQGFNEQFF TGTGCCAGCAGCTTAGCGCCGGGACAGGGGTTCAATGAGCAGTTCTTC
NA TRBJ1-3 TRBV9 NA CASSGGRGVGNTIYF TGTGCCAGCAGCGGCGGCCGGGGGGTCGGAAACACCATATATTTT
NA TRBJ2-1 TRBV7-2 NA CASSLWQDYNEQFF TGTGCCAGCAGCTTATGGCAGGACTACAATGAGCAGTTCTTC
NA TRBJ2-1 TRBV4-3 NA CASSLTPSSDIYNEQFF TGCGCCAGCAGCCTAACCCCCTCTAGCGACATCTACAATGAGCAGTTCTTC
once TRBJ2-3 TRBV7-2 NA CASSERAADTQYF TGTGCCAGCAGCGAGCGGGCCGCAGATACGCAGTATTTT
NA TRBJ2-3 TRBV25-1 NA CASSDPIESDTQYF TGTGCCAGCAGTGACCCGATCGAGTCAGATACGCAGTATTTT
NA TRBJ1-6 TRBV25-1 NA CASSEWGVGGSPLHF TGTGCCAGCAGTGAATGGGGGGTCGGGGGTTCACCCCTCCACTTT
NA TRBJ1-2 TRBV7-8 NA CASSLTRPYYGYTF TGTGCCAGCAGCTTAACTAGACCGTACTATGGCTACACCTTC
NA TRBJ1-2 TRBV18 TRBD1 CASSSRDRSFRDGYTF TGTGCCAGCTCAAGCCGGGACAGGTCGTTTCGGGATGGCTACACCTTC
NA TRBJ2-1 TRBV4-3 NA CASSQDGGRGAYNEQFF TGCGCCAGCAGCCAAGATGGAGGCAGGGGGGCCTACAATGAGCAGTTCTTC
NA TRBJ1-3 TRBV30 NA CAWSTGAGNTIYF TGTGCCTGGAGCACGGGGGCTGGAAACACCATATATTTT
NA TRBJ2-2 TRBV15 NA CATMTTFEMNTGELFF TGTGCCACCATGACTACGTTCGAAATGAACACCGGGGAGCTGTTTTTT
NA TRBJ2-7 TRBV4-1 NA CASSQVGRVEYEQYF TGCGCCAGCAGCCAAGTCGGCAGGGTTGAGTACGAGCAGTACTTC
NA TRBJ2-3 TRBV7-8 NA CASSPADTQYF TGTGCCAGCAGCCCCGCAGATACGCAGTATTTT
NA TRBJ2-3 TRBV5-4 NA CASRQGTQKGDTQYF TGTGCCAGCCGTCAGGGGACCCAAAAAGGAGATACGCAGTATTTT
NA TRBJ2-7 TRBV5-6 NA CASSWGLGLDSYEQYF TGTGCCAGCAGCTGGGGGCTCGGACTAGACTCCTACGAGCAGTACTTC
once TRBJ2-1 TRBV7-2 NA CASRPPSGLDEQFF TGTGCCAGCCGACCTCCCTCAGGATTAGACGAGCAGTTCTTC
NA TRBJ1-2 TRBV19 NA CASSVSVYGYTF TGTGCCAGTAGTGTCTCAGTGTATGGCTACACCTTC
NA TRBJ2-7 TRBV7-9 TRBD1 CASSLSGTGFHEQYF TGTGCCAGCAGCCTTTCCGGGACAGGGTTCCACGAGCAGTACTTC
NA TRBJ1-1 TRBV27 NA CASRARGSPREDFF TGTGCCAGCAGAGCCCGGGGGAGCCCCCGAGAGGATTTCTTT
NA TRBJ2-3 TRBV5-1 TRBD2 CASSLLSSGGDTQYF TGCGCCAGCAGCCTACTCTCTAGCGGGGGAGATACGCAGTATTTT
NA TRBJ2-3 TRBV5-4 TRBD2 CASSKGLAGGEDTQYF TGTGCCAGCAGTAAGGGACTAGCCGGTGGGGAAGATACGCAGTATTTT
NA TRBJ2-1 TRBV7-9 TRBD1 CASTLPPGTGRFEQFF TGTGCCAGCACCCTCCCCCCCGGGACAGGGAGGTTTGAGCAGTTCTTC
once TRBJ1-2 TRBV5-1 TRBD1 CASSLSVEGAGGYTF TGCGCCAGCAGCTTGTCGGTTGAGGGGGCAGGTGGCTACACCTTC
few TRBJ1-5 TRBV11-2 TRBD1 CASSPGEGQGYQPQHF TGTGCCAGCAGCCCCGGGGAGGGACAGGGGTATCAGCCCCAGCATTTT
NA TRBJ1-6 TRBV7-2 NA CASSPYLPQDLVPLHF TGTGCCAGCAGCCCCTATCTACCCCAAGATCTCGTACCCCTCCACTTT
NA TRBJ2-3 TRBV5-1 TRBD2 CASSSGGVEDTQYF TGCGCCAGCAGCTCCGGGGGGGTTGAGGATACGCAGTATTTT
NA TRBJ2-2 TRBV4-3 TRBD1 CASSRGGASTGELFF TGCGCCAGCAGCCGAGGGGGCGCGAGCACCGGGGAGCTGTTTTTT
once TRBJ2-7 TRBV18 NA CASSPNGEQYF TGTGCCAGCTCACCAAACGGCGAGCAGTACTTC
NA TRBJ2-7 TRBV10-3 NA CAISESQNYEQYF TGTGCCATCAGTGAGTCACAGAACTACGAGCAGTACTTC
NA TRBJ2-5 TRBV4-3 TRBD2 CASSPTSGPQETQYF TGCGCCAGCAGCCCAACTAGCGGGCCCCAAGAGACCCAGTACTTC
NA TRBJ1-1 TRBV4-1 TRBD1 CASSHLDRGEAFF TGCGCCAGCAGCCACCTAGACAGGGGCGAAGCTTTCTTT
NA TRBJ2-1 TRBV7-9 NA CASSLVGQGYNEQFF TGTGCCAGCAGCTTAGTAGGTCAGGGCTACAATGAGCAGTTCTTC
NA TRBJ2-5 TRBV18 NA CASSKGQEETQYF TGTGCCAGCTCAAAGGGACAAGAAGAGACCCAGTACTTC
NA TRBJ2-1 TRBV7-2 NA CASSPAAYNEQFF TGTGCCAGCAGCCCAGCGGCCTACAATGAGCAGTTCTTC
few TRBJ1-1 TRBV7-9 NA CASSTGQNTEAFF TGTGCCAGCAGCACCGGACAGAACACTGAAGCTTTCTTT
NA TRBJ2-1 TRBV7-3 TRBD2 CASSSTSGRAGNEQFF TGTGCCAGCAGCTCTACTAGCGGGAGGGCCGGCAATGAGCAGTTCTTC
NA TRBJ2-5 TRBV18 TRBD2 CASSPPGLAGGETQYF TGTGCCAGCTCACCACCGGGGCTAGCGGGAGGAGAGACCCAGTACTTC
NA TRBJ2-3 TRBV4-1 TRBD1 CASSLRDSSTDTQYF TGCGCCAGCAGCCTCCGGGACAGCAGCACAGATACGCAGTATTTT
NA TRBJ1-2 TRBV28 NA CASSRADQGGQGYTF TGTGCCAGCAGCCGCGCCGACCAGGGAGGGCAAGGCTACACCTTC
NA TRBJ2-3 TRBV28 TRBD1 CASRGDRGVGDTQYF TGTGCCAGCAGGGGGGACAGGGGAGTTGGAGATACGCAGTATTTT
NA TRBJ2-1 TRBV4-3 TRBD2 CASSPEREGYNEQFF TGCGCCAGCAGCCCGGAGCGGGAGGGTTACAATGAGCAGTTCTTC
once TRBJ2-1 TRBV2 NA CASDRDNYEQFF TGTGCCAGCGACCGGGACAATTATGAGCAGTTCTTC
NA TRBJ2-5 TRBV7-8 TRBD2 CASSLTGLAGGETQYF TGTGCCAGCAGCTTAACCGGACTAGCGGGGGGAGAGACCCAGTACTTC
NA TRBJ1-2 TRBV18 NA CASSPERQVNYGYTF TGTGCCAGCTCACCGGAACGACAGGTTAACTATGGCTACACCTTC
NA TRBJ2-4 TRBV11-2 TRBD2 CASSLETSGAAKNIQYF TGTGCCAGCAGCTTAGAAACTAGCGGAGCCGCCAAAAACATTCAGTACTTC
NA TRBJ2-1 TRBV19 TRBD2 CASSVGLAGELAYNEQFF TGTGCCAGTAGTGTCGGACTAGCGGGAGAGTTAGCATACAATGAGCAGTTCTTC